Each of the 7 T cell receptor beta chains below was sequenced from the same sample in a study of CXCR3-negative and CXCR3-positive naive CD8 T cells. UMI-labeled 5' RACE TRB cDNA libraries were prepared from the cells. No DNA is given; TCRdb re-called the 5' RACE reads and lists each CDR3 protein once. The sample table includes under 110,000 distinct CDR3 sequences. Study-wide points: More hydrophobic TRB CDR3s were found in CXCR3-positive naive cells than in CXCR3-negative naive cells.

These receptors lack a known antigen. Sequenced material: naive CXCR3+ CD8+ T cells from blood. Regarding subset: CD45RO-CCR7+CD27+CD95- naive CD8+ T cells expressing CXCR3 (TNR3+). These receptors were obtained from a human donor in good health. Some clones in this sample may be carry-over from other donors' samples.

The V gene is TRBV19, the J gene TRBJ2-6; without DNA, the TCRdb call of TRBD1 cannot be checked. This CDR3 contains 16 residues. Germline V gene sequence: CDR1 LNHDA, CDR2 SQIVND (reference sequence). The CDR3 loop is CAAGWGPASGANVLTF.

The rearrangement uses TRBV12-3 or TRBV12-4 and TRBJ2-7; TCRdb calls TRBD1, which cannot be checked without DNA. The CDR3 contains 15 residues. CDR3 sequence: CASRPGRGRAGEQYF.

The gene calls are TRBV29-1 and TRBJ2-6; TCRdb designates TRBD1, a call that cannot be tested without DNA. The CDR3 consists of 14 residues. In germline, CDR1 is SQVTM, CDR2 ANQGSEA. CDR3 sequence reads: CSVSGFSGANVLTF. Based on the CDR3 plus reference TRBV29-1 and TRBJ2-6, the full variable domain is SAVISQKPSRDICQRGTSLTIQCQVDSQVTMMFWYRQQPGQSLTLIATANQGSEATYESGFVIDKFPISRPNLTFSTLTVSNMSPEDSSIYLCSVSGFSGANVLTFGAGSRLTVL.

CDR3 in amino acids: CASSPLDSYQPQHF. This chain joins TRBV6-6 and TRBJ1-5; there is no DNA to check the TCRdb D call of TRBD1. Germline V lookup: CDR1 MNHNY, CDR2 SVGAGI (reference sequence). CDR3 length: 14 residues.

The chain is built from TRBV29-1 and TRBJ2-5; TCRdb's D gene call, TRBD2, goes unchecked for lack of DNA. The CDR3 covers 17 residues. Looked up from germline, CDR1 is SQVTM and CDR2 is ANQGSEA. The CDR3 reads CSVDEVAGGGPKETQYF.

The V call is TRBV20-1, the J call TRBJ1-1. The CDR3 spans 14 residues. Germline V gives CDR1 DFQATT, CDR2 SNEGSKA (reference sequence). CDR3 sequence: CSATRLTGNTEAFF.

V and J are TRBV29-1 and TRBJ2-7; absent DNA, TCRdb's TRBD1 call cannot be checked. CDR3 length: 13 amino acids. Germline V gene data show CDR1 as SQVTM and CDR2 as ANQGSEA. CDR3 sequence reads: CSVEEHGGGEQYF.